The T cell receptor beta chain described here comes from a study of cytotoxic CD8 clonotypes in ibrutinib-treated CLL. On the study more broadly: The response samples were taken once patients had been treated for a median of about 12 months, range 6 to 36. Samples averaged approximately 240,000 productive templates and tens of thousands of productive rearrangements. Notes on the study in general: Sample timing was unmatched between remission and later-progressing patients; lymph nodes unstudied.

The V and J ends lost 3 bases and 1 base, in that order; junction bases with no gene match: 1. CDR1 and CDR2 from the germline V gene are SGHAT and FQDESV (reference sequence). The CDR3 covers 14 residues. Target depth was 1 in 200,000 to 1 in 1 million T cells, about 10x per clonotype. Some clones are missing from TCRdb's copy, which holds only in-frame ones; the method was immunoSEQ multiplex PCR. The table shows around 40,000 clones, with about two thirds occurring only once. A word on this clone: Its antigen remains unknown.

The sequencing here drew on PBMCs, taken at disease progression, from a patient treated with ibrutinib. This chain links TRBV11-1 with TRBJ1-1; 8 bases are a match to TRBD1. This sequence originates from a human donor with chronic lymphocytic leukemia. The CDR3 sequence: CASSFGQGNTEAFF. In nucleotides, the CDR3 is TGTGCCAGCAGCTTCGGACAGGGGAACACTGAAGCTTTCTTT. The full variable domain, with the rest looked up from reference TRBV11-1 and TRBJ1-1, is EAEVAQSPRYKITEKSQAVAFWCDPISGHATLYWYRQILGQGPELLVQFQDESVVDDSQLPKDRFSAERLKGVDSTLKIQPAELGDSAMYLCASSFGQGNTEAFFGQGTRLTVV.